The 17 T cell receptor beta chains below were found in one sample sequenced in a study of OX40 agonist ivuxolimab in advanced cancers. Only in-frame clones appear in the TCRdb table, and some are missing; sequencing was by immunoSEQ multiplex PCR. Of around 56,000 clones listed, more than 85% are singletons. The sample here was CD4+ or CD8+ T cells sorted from blood, taken in a trial of the OX40 agonist ivuxolimab. These receptors were taken from an adult with an advanced solid tumor such as melanoma, head and neck, liver or kidney cancer.

The chain joins TRBV30 to TRBJ1-1, with D unresolved. Germline-derived CDR1 and CDR2 are GTSNPN and SVGIG (reference sequence). Between the trimmed V and J ends, which lost 4 bases and 4 bases, there was a span of 13 bases. The CDR3 is 13 amino acids. The CDR3 DNA is TGTGCCTGGATGATGGGTAAAGGCACTGAAGCTTTCTTT. The encoded protein is CAWMMGKGTEAFF. Looking up the rest from reference TRBV30 and TRBJ1-1 gives the full variable domain: SQTIHQWPATLVQPVGSPLSLECTVEGTSNPNLYWYRQAAGRGLQLLFYSVGIGQISSEVPQNLSASRPQDRQFILSSKKLLLSDSGFYLCAWMMGKGTEAFFGQGTRLTVV.

This sequence joins TRBV7-8 and TRBJ2-5; 9 nucleotides align to TRBD1. The DNA end lines up better with TRBJ2-7; the J call may be wrong. CDR1 SGHVS and CDR2 FQNEAQ come from the germline V gene. This CDR3 contains 14 residues. The CDR3 protein is CASSSPTGGYEQYF. In nucleotides, the CDR3 is TGTGCCAGCAGCTCCCCGACAGGGGGGTACGAGCAGTACTTC.

The chain employs TRBV19 and TRBJ2-5; 8 bases align to TRBD2. The V gene's germline CDR1 is LNHDA and CDR2 SQIVND (reference sequence). CDR3 length equals 16 residues. Trimming removed 0 bases from V and 7 bases from J; junction bases left unmatched: 10. CDR3 coding DNA: TGTGCCAGTAGTATAGATTCAGCCCCGGCGGGGGGGACCCAGTACTTC. Its translation is CASSIDSAPAGGTQYF. The entire variable domain, with the rest obtained from reference TRBV19 and TRBJ2-5, is as follows: DGGITQSPKYLFRKEGQNVTLSCEQNLNHDAMYWYRQDPGQGLRLIYYSQIVNDFQKGDIAEGYSVSREKKESFPLTVTSAQKNPTAFYLCASSIDSAPAGGTQYFGPGTRLLVL.

The J gene is TRBJ1-3, the V gene TRBV2, with D tentatively TRBD1 (6 bases). The CDR3 spans 15 residues. V was clipped by 5 bases and J by 4 bases, with 15 bases between them. In germline, CDR1 is SNHLY, CDR2 FYNNEI. CDR3 sequence: CASSQSTGKGNTIYF. The CDR3 DNA reads TGTGCCAGCAGTCAAAGTACAGGGAAAGGAAACACCATATATTTT.

The chain combines TRBV20-1 with TRBJ2-7, with a possible D match to TRBD1 (5 bases). This CDR3 comprises 11 residues. V was pared by 6 bases and J by 9 bases, with 15 bases between. Per the germline V gene, CDR1 is DFQATT and CDR2 is SNEGSKA (reference sequence). CDR3 coding DNA: TGCAGTGCCCGGACCTTCCAGGGGCAGTACTTC. It codes for CSARTFQGQYF.

The genes are TRBV6-1 and TRBJ1-3, with 7 bases aligning to TRBD1. J was trimmed by 2 bases and V by 8 bases; bases with no gene match: 6. This CDR3 is built from 14 residues. CDR1 MNHNS and CDR2 SASEGT come from the germline V gene. Here the CDR3 reads CASYPQGAGNTIYF. In DNA form, the CDR3 reads TGTGCCAGCTACCCTCAGGGGGCTGGAAACACCATATATTTT.

The CDR3 sequence: CASRPPGGDSNQPQHF. The CDR3 nucleotides are TGTGCCAGTAGACCCCCGGGAGGGGATAGCAATCAGCCCCAGCATTTT. This rearrangement joins TRBV19 to TRBJ1-5; D perhaps matches TRBD1 (5 bases). V was cut by 6 bases and J by 0 bases, with 15 bases left in between. The CDR3 sequence is 16 residues long. Germline V lookup: CDR1 LNHDA, CDR2 SQIVND (reference sequence).

The chain joins TRBV27 to TRBJ2-1, with D possibly TRBD1 on 5 matching bases. Germline loops: CDR1 MNHEY, CDR2 SMNVEV (reference sequence). The CDR3 has 15 amino acids. V lost 4 bases to trimming and J lost 12 bases, with 22 bases between them. CDR3 nucleotides: TGTGCCAGCAGTTCCCCCCTCCAGGGCCTCTTTGGGCAGTTCTTC. Its protein product is CASSSPLQGLFGQFF.

The gene calls are TRBV11-2 and TRBJ2-6; no definite D call. V was pared by 4 bases and J by 5 bases, with 9 bases between. The V gene's germline CDR1 is SGHAT and CDR2 FQNNGV. There are 14 residues in the CDR3. CDR3 loop: CASSSDPRANVLTF. For the CDR3, the DNA is TGTGCCAGCAGCTCGGACCCCAGGGCCAACGTCCTGACTTTC.

The chain uses TRBV27 and TRBJ1-3; D is perhaps TRBD1 (6 bases). Germline loops: CDR1 MNHEY, CDR2 SMNVEV (reference sequence). The germline V and J ends were trimmed by 3 bases and 4 bases, with 16 bases remaining between them. The CDR3 is made up of 16 amino acids. The CDR3 is CASSFSRPGHGNTIYF. The CDR3 nucleotides are TGTGCCAGCAGTTTTTCCCGACCGGGACACGGAAACACCATATATTTT.

The CDR3 DNA follows: TGCGCCAGCAGCCAATTTGAACAGGTGTATCAGCCCCAGCATTTT. It yields the protein CASSQFEQVYQPQHF. V usage is TRBV4-1 and J usage is TRBJ1-5, with TRBD1 as a possible D gene (5 bases). In germline, CDR1 is MGHRA, CDR2 YSYEKL. The CDR3 has 15 residues. V was cut by 2 bases and J by 5 bases, with 13 bases left in between.

The V gene is TRBV9, the J gene TRBJ2-1, with TRBD2 matching over 9 bases. V shed 1 base and J 4 bases; nucleotides not matched to a gene: 6. Germline V gene lookup returns CDR1 SGDLS and CDR2 YYNGEE. This CDR3 is built from 16 residues. The CDR3 bases are TGTGCCAGCAGCGTACCAGCGGGAGGCCCTTACAATGAGCAGTTCTTC. This translates into CASSVPAGGPYNEQFF.

This chain connects TRBV29-1 to TRBJ2-2; tentative D call: TRBD2 (5 bases). The CDR3 contains 13 residues. Germline V CDR1 and CDR2: SQVTM, ANQGSEA. V lost 3 bases, J lost 6 bases, and 11 bases lay in between. The CDR3 spells CSVEASSAGELFF. The CDR3 region has the DNA TGCAGCGTTGAGGCTAGCAGCGCCGGGGAGCTGTTTTTT.

This chain uses TRBV6-5 with TRBJ1-6; the D gene is possibly TRBD1 (6 bases). Germline CDR1 is MNHEY and CDR2 is SVGAGI. V lost 6 bases and J 9 bases, leaving 12 bases between the germline ends. The CDR3 contains 13 residues. The CDR3 DNA reads as TGTGCCAGCAGAGGGGACACGGGTTCACCCCTCCACTTT. This encodes CASRGDTGSPLHF.

The chain combines TRBV19 with TRBJ1-1, with D possibly TRBD1 on 5 matching bases. CDR1 LNHDA and CDR2 SQIVND come from the germline V gene (reference sequence). The CDR3 consists of 15 residues. Trimming removed 5 bases at V and 1 base at J, with 14 bases between. The CDR3: CASSPRGLQNTEAFF. CDR3 in DNA: TGTGCCAGTAGTCCACGGGGACTTCAGAACACTGAAGCTTTCTTT.

The genes are TRBV5-6 and TRBJ2-1, with 9 nucleotides matching TRBD1. V shed 0 bases, J shed 9 bases, and the junction held 10 bases outside the gene matches. Germline V CDR1 and CDR2: SGHDT, YYEEEE. The CDR3 is made up of 16 amino acids. CDR3: CASSLVNRGPVSEQFF. DNA for the CDR3: TGTGCCAGCAGCTTGGTAAACAGGGGGCCTGTCAGTGAGCAGTTCTTC.

V gene TRBV28 combines with J gene TRBJ1-5; unclear D gene. The germline CDR1 and CDR2 sequences are MDHEN and SYDVKM. The V and J ends lost 3 bases and 3 bases respectively, with 15 bases between them. The length of the CDR3 is 16 residues. DNA of the CDR3: TGTGCCAGCAGTTTGGCCTTCGGAGGAAACAATCAGCCCCAGCATTTT. It encodes CASSLAFGGNNQPQHF.